The 2 T cell receptor beta chains below come from one sample, sequenced in a study of blood T cell repertoires in COVID-19. TCRdb's copy holds only in-frame clones and misses some; the assay was immunoSEQ multiplex PCR. The sample yields over 400,000 clones, 80% to 90% seen once. Sequenced material: peripheral blood. These receptors all stem from a human donor in a cohort sampled during active COVID-19.

V gene TRBV29-1 combines with J gene TRBJ2-1; 11 nucleotides agree with TRBD2. Losses at the gene ends were 6 bases for V and 6 bases for J; bases not matched to a gene: 7. Germline V gene data show CDR1 as SQVTM and CDR2 as ANQGSEA. This CDR3 is built from 14 residues. CDR3 residues: CSVKTSGAGNEQFF. CDR3 bases: TGCAGCGTCAAGACTAGCGGGGCCGGCAATGAGCAGTTCTTC.

The rearrangement joins TRBV10-1 to TRBJ2-7, with D hard to call. The CDR3 is made up of 11 amino acids. V lost 3 bases to trimming and J lost 6 bases, with 6 bases between them. Per germline, CDR1 WNHNN and CDR2 SYGVQD (reference sequence). The DNA for the CDR3 is TGCGCCAGCAGTGAATCGGGCGAGCAGTACTTC. Translated: CASSESGEQYF.